Listed below are T cell receptor beta chains from one sample, sequenced in a study of blood T cell repertoires in COVID-19. Assay: immunoSEQ multiplex PCR; the TCRdb copy retains only in-frame clones and omits some. The sample lists about 250,000 clones, over 70% occurring once. Source material: peripheral blood. Source of these receptors: a woman of 80 years or more with acute or convalescent COVID-19. CDR3s include the opening cysteine and the closing phenylalanine or tryptophan. The D gene is left open where the match is weak. Clone size is shown for a subset of rows, as once, few, many or a class of expanded clone.

d_gene	v_gene	abundance	j_gene	CDR3nt	CDR3aa
TRBD2	TRBV10-3	NA	TRBJ2-5	TGTGCCATCAGACACGAGCGGGGCCAAGAGACCCAGTACTTC	CAIRHERGQETQYF
NA	TRBV7-9	NA	TRBJ1-1	TGTGCCAGCAGCCGAACCGGACAGCCTAACACTGAAGCTTTCTTT	CASSRTGQPNTEAFF
NA	TRBV10-3	NA	TRBJ1-5	TGTGCCATCAGTGAGTCGATCTATAGCAATCAGCCCCAGCATTTT	CAISESIYSNQPQHF
TRBD2	TRBV7-6	NA	TRBJ2-3	TGTGCCAGCAGCCGATCCGGGGGAGGGGGCACAGATACGCAGTATTTT	CASSRSGGGGTDTQYF
NA	TRBV6-5	NA	TRBJ1-1	TGTGCCAGCAGTTACGAAGCTATGAACACTGAAGCTTTCTTT	CASSYEAMNTEAFF
NA	TRBV2	NA	TRBJ2-1	TGTGCCAGCAGTGAAGCGTCTAGTGGCTCCTACAATGAGCAGTTCTTC	CASSEASSGSYNEQFF
TRBD2	TRBV5-5	NA	TRBJ2-3	TGTGCCAGCAGCAAACTAGCGGGAGCCCAAGATACGCAGTATTTT	CASSKLAGAQDTQYF
NA	TRBV2	few	TRBJ2-2	TGTGCCAGCAGTATAGGACTTACCCCCTCCACCGGGGAGCTGTTTTTT	CASSIGLTPSTGELFF
NA	TRBV3-1/TRBV3-2	NA	TRBJ2-7	TGTGCCAGCAGCCAACAATCAAGTGGCAACGAGCAGTACTTC	CASSQQSSGNEQYF
NA	TRBV6-6	NA	TRBJ2-7	TGTGCCAGCAGCCGCGACACGTCCTACGAGCAGTACTTC	CASSRDTSYEQYF
NA	TRBV6-5	NA	TRBJ2-1	TGTGCCAGCAGTTTTTATCCGAGGAATGAGCAGTTCTTC	CASSFYPRNEQFF
NA	TRBV9	NA	TRBJ2-2	TGTGCCAGCAGCCTAGGGGGGCCGGTCACCGGGGAGCTGTTTTTT	CASSLGGPVTGELFF
TRBD1	TRBV6-5	NA	TRBJ1-2	TGTGCCAGCAGCCTCGAGGACAGGTCATACTATGGCTACACCTTC	CASSLEDRSYYGYTF
TRBD2	TRBV29-1	NA	TRBJ2-3	TGCAGCGTTGCTAGCGGGAGCAGCACAGATACGCAGTATTTT	CSVASGSSTDTQYF
NA	TRBV29-1	NA	TRBJ1-1	TGCAGCGGGGACGGGGGGTATGGCACTGAAGCTTTCTTT	CSGDGGYGTEAFF
TRBD1	TRBV18	NA	TRBJ2-7	TGTGCCAGCTCCGGGACAGGGAGCTCCTACGAGCAGTACTTC	CASSGTGSSYEQYF
NA	TRBV7-9	NA	TRBJ1-2	TGTGCCAGCAGCTTAGACACAGGGTTGGATGGCTACACCTTC	CASSLDTGLDGYTF
TRBD1	TRBV29-1	NA	TRBJ2-3	TGCAGCGTTGCGGGACAGAGCACAGATACGCAGTATTTT	CSVAGQSTDTQYF
TRBD1	TRBV7-3	NA	TRBJ2-1	TGTGCCAGCTCAAGGACAGGCCCATCCTACAATGAGCAGTTCTTC	CASSRTGPSYNEQFF
TRBD1	TRBV5-1	once	TRBJ2-3	TGCGCCAGCAGCCACGGGACAGGATACGCAGATACGCAGTATTTT	CASSHGTGYADTQYF
TRBD2	TRBV19	NA	TRBJ2-1	TGTGCCAGTAGTACCAAGACGGGACTAGCGGGGGTTCAGCAGTTCTTC	CASSTKTGLAGVQQFF
NA	TRBV2	NA	TRBJ2-6	TGTGCCAGCAGTCCCGACAGTACTGGGGCCAACGTCCTGACTTTC	CASSPDSTGANVLTF
TRBD2	TRBV28	NA	TRBJ2-5	TGTGCCAGCAGTTTTGCCCTAGCGGGACAAGAGACCCAGTACTTC	CASSFALAGQETQYF
NA	TRBV5-6	NA	TRBJ2-3	TGTGCCAGCAGCCCGTCTTGGGGCCCAGATACGCAGTATTTT	CASSPSWGPDTQYF
TRBD1	TRBV6-5	few	TRBJ2-2	TGTGCCAGCAGGACCGGACAGGGCGGCGGGGAGCTGTTTTTT	CASRTGQGGGELFF
NA	TRBV3-1/TRBV3-2	NA	TRBJ1-4	TGTGCCAGCAGCCAAGGGGCAGGGATTGAAAAACTGTTTTTT	CASSQGAGIEKLFF
NA	TRBV15	NA	TRBJ1-4	TGTGCCACCAGCAGAGATCCCGGGTCGAAACTGTTTTTT	CATSRDPGSKLFF
NA	TRBV4-1	NA	TRBJ1-1	TGCGCCAGCAGCCAATCACCCAGGTCCACTGAAGCTTTCTTT	CASSQSPRSTEAFF